Listed below are T cell receptor beta chains from one sample, sequenced in a study of T cell changes during pregnancy in multiple sclerosis. The protocol was immunoSEQ multiplex PCR, while the TCRdb copy is restricted to in-frame clones and leaves out a portion. The sample includes about 64,000 clones, 96% of them seen just once. The source material was CD8+ T cells from peripheral blood mononuclear cells, sampled after pregnancy. Every receptor here comes from a female donor with multiple sclerosis, enrolled in a pregnancy study. The CDR3 runs from the conserved cysteine through the conserved F or W. The D gene is left open where the match is weak. Not every row has a clone size; where given, it reads once, few, many or a size class.

>.|.|TRBV27|TRBJ2-7
TGTGCCAGCAGTTTAGGTCCGGGCTCCTACGAGCAGTACTTC
CASSLGPGSYEQYF
>.|.|TRBV6-5|TRBJ1-1
TGTGCCAGCAGTTACTCGGAGTTCGGGTTGAGCACTGAAGCTTTCTTT
CASSYSEFGLSTEAFF
>.|TRBD1|TRBV4-3|TRBJ2-7
TGCGCCAGCAGCCCAGGGACAGGGGGCTACGAGCAGTACTTC
CASSPGTGGYEQYF
>.|TRBD2|TRBV30|TRBJ2-1
TGTGCCTGGAGTCCAACTTTTCCGACTAGCGGGAGGGTGAATGAGCAGTTCTTC
CAWSPTFPTSGRVNEQFF
>.|TRBD2|TRBV11-3|TRBJ2-1
TGTGCCAGCAGCCCGGGACTAGCGGGAGGTCGGGACTACAATGAGCAGTTCTTC
CASSPGLAGGRDYNEQFF
>.|TRBD1|TRBV10-2|TRBJ1-1
TGCGCCAGCAGTGCAACAGGGGACACTGAAGCTTTCTTT
CASSATGDTEAFF
>.|.|TRBV19|TRBJ2-6
TGTGCCAGTACCCTGACTACGCCTCCTGGGGCCAACGTCCTGACTTTC
CASTLTTPPGANVLTF
>once|TRBD1|TRBV7-2|TRBJ2-7
TGTGCCAGCAGCCCTAGGAGCGGGACAGGGCTCCCATACGAGCAGTACTTC
CASSPRSGTGLPYEQYF
>.|TRBD1|TRBV27|TRBJ1-1
TGTGCCAGCAGTTTATCTGGACAGGGGATGACGAACACTGAAGCTTTCTTT
CASSLSGQGMTNTEAFF
>once|.|TRBV2|TRBJ1-2
TGTGCCAGCAGTGAATGGGTGAGGACAGCACCATCAACGTATGGCTACACCTTC
CASSEWVRTAPSTYGYTF
>.|TRBD1|TRBV27|TRBJ1-1
TGTGCCAGCAAGACAGGGGGCACTGAAGCTTTCTTT
CASKTGGTEAFF
>.|.|TRBV28|TRBJ1-2
TGTGCCAGCAGTCCTCAGGGGTTCTCTGGCTACACCTTC
CASSPQGFSGYTF
>.|TRBD1|TRBV4-1|TRBJ2-1
TGCGCCAGCAGCCCAGGGGGAACCTACAATGAGCAGTTCTTC
CASSPGGTYNEQFF
>once|TRBD1|TRBV5-5|TRBJ2-7
TGTGCCAGCAGCTCACAGTGGACAGGGACTTACGAGCAGTACTTC
CASSSQWTGTYEQYF
>.|.|TRBV6-1|TRBJ1-2
TGTGGCTACAGGGCTAACTATGGCTACACCTTC
CGYRANYGYTF
>.|.|TRBV19|TRBJ2-7
TGTGCCAGTAGTACTTCAGCGGGACAGGTCTCCTACGAGCAGTACTTC
CASSTSAGQVSYEQYF
>.|.|TRBV4-3|TRBJ2-2
TGCGCCAGCAGCCCGGGGGAAGGGGCCGGGGAGCTGTTTTTT
CASSPGEGAGELFF
>.|.|TRBV6-1|TRBJ2-1
TGTGCCAGCAGTGAAACCCAGGTAGACAATGAGCAGTTCTTC
CASSETQVDNEQFF
>.|.|TRBV27|TRBJ2-1
TGTGCCAGCAGTTTATCGCAACGACATGCACGTTCCTCCTACAATGAGCAGTTCTTC
CASSLSQRHARSSYNEQFF
>.|TRBD1|TRBV6-5|TRBJ2-7
TGTGCCAGCAGTATTCCCCGGGACAGGGGCTACGAGCAGTACTTC
CASSIPRDRGYEQYF
>.|.|TRBV5-1|TRBJ1-1
TGCGCCAGCAGCTCACAGGGATGGGACACTGAAGCTTTCTTT
CASSSQGWDTEAFF
>.|TRBD1|TRBV19|TRBJ1-5
TGTGCCAGTAATTTCGACAGGGCCCGGAATCAGCCCCAGCATTTT
CASNFDRARNQPQHF